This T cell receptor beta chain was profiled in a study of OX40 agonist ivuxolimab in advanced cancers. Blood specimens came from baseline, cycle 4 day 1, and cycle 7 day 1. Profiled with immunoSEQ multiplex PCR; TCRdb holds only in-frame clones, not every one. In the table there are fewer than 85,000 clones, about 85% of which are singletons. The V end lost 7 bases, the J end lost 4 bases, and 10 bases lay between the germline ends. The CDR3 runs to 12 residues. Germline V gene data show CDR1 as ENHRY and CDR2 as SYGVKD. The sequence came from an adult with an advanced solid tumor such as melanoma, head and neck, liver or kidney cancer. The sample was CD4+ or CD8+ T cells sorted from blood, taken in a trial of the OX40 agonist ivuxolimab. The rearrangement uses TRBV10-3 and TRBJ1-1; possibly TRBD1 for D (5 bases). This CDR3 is CAITAGSTEAFF. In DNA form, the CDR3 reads TGTGCCATCACGGCAGGGAGCACTGAAGCTTTCTTT.